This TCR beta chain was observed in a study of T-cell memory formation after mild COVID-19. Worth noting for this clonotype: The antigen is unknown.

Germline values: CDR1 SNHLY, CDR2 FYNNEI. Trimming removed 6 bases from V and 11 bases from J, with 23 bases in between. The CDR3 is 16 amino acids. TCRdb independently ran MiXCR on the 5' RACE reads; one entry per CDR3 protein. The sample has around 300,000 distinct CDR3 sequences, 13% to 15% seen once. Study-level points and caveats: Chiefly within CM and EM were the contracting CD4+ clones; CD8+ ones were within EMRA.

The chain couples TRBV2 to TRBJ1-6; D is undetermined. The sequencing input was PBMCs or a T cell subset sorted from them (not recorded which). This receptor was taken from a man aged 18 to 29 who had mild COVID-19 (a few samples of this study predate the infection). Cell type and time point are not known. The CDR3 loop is CASRTERRGRSAPLHF. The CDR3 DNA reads TGTGCCAGCAGAACGGAAAGACGCGGTCGGTCCGCACCCCTCCACTTT.